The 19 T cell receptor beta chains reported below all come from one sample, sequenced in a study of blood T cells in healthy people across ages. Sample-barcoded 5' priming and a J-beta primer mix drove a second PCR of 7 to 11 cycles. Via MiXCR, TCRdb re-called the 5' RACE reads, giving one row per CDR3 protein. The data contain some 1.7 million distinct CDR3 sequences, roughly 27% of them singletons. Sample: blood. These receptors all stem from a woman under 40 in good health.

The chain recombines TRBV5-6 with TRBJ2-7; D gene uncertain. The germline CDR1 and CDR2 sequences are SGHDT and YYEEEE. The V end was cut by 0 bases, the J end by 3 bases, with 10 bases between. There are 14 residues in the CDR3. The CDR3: CASSLADSLYEQYF. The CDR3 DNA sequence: TGTGCCAGCAGCTTGGCCGACTCCCTCTACGAGCAGTACTTC.

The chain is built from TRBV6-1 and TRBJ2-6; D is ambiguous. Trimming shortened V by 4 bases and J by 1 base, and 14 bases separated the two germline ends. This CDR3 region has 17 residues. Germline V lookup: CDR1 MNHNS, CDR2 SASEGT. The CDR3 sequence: CASSVGVWGSGANVLTF. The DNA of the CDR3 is TGTGCCAGCAGTGTAGGAGTGTGGGGATCTGGGGCCAACGTCCTGACTTTC.

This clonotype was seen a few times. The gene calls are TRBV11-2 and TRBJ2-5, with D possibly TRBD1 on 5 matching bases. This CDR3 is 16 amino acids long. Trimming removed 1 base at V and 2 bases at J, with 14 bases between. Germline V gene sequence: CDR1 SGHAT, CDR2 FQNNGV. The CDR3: CASSLGSGAGQETQYF. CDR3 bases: TGTGCCAGCAGCTTAGGGTCTGGAGCAGGGCAAGAGACCCAGTACTTC.

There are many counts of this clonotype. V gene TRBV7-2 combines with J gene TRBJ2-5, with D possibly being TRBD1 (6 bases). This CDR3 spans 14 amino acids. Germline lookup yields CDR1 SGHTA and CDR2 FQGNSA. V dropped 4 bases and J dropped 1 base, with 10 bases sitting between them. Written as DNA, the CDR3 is TGTGCCAGCAGCTCACAGGGAAGCCAAGAGACCCAGTACTTC. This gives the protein CASSSQGSQETQYF.

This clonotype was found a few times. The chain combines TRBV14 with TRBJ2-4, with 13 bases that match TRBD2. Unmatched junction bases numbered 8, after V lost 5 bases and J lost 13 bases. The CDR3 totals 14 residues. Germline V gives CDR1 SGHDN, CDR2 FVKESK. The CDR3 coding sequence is TGTGCCAGCAGCACGACTAGCGGGGGGAGCAAGCAGTACTTC. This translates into CASSTTSGGSKQYF.

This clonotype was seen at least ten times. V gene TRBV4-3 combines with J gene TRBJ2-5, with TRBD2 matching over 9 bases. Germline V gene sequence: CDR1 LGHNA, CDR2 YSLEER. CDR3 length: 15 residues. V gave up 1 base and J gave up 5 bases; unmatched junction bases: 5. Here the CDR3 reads CASSQGSGRGETQYF. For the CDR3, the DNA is TGCGCCAGCAGCCAAGGTAGCGGGAGAGGGGAGACCCAGTACTTC.

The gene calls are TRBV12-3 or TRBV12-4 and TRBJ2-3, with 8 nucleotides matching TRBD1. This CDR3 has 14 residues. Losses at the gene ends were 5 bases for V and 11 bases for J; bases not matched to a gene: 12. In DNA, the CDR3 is TGTGCCAGCAGTGTAGATGGGACAGGTCTGTGGCAGTATTTT. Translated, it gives CASSVDGTGLWQYF.

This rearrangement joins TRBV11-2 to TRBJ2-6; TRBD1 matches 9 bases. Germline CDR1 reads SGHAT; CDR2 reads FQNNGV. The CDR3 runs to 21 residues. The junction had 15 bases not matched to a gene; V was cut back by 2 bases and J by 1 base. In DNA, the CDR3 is TGTGCCAGCAGCTTAAATGTTATCGTGGGACAGGGCGCATCTGGGGCCAACGTCCTGACTTTC. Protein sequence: CASSLNVIVGQGASGANVLTF.

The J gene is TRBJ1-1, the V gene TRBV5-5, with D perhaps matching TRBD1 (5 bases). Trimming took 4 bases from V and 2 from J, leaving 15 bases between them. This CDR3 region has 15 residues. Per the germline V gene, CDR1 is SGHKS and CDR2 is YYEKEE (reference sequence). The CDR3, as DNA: TGTGCCAGCAGCCGCGGGGGGGGAACTAACACTGAAGCTTTCTTT. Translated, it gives CASSRGGGTNTEAFF. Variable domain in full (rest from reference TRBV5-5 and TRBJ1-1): DAGVTQSPTHLIKTRGQQVTLRCSPISGHKSVSWYQQVLGQGPQFIFQYYEKEERGRGNFPDRFSARQFPNYSSELNVNALLLGDSALYLCASSRGGGTNTEAFFGQGTRLTVV.

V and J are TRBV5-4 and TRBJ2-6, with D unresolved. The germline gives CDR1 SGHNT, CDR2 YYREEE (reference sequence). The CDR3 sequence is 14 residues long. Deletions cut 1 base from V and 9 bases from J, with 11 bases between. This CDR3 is CASSLSQNFNVLTF. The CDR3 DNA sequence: TGTGCCAGCAGCTTGAGCCAGAACTTCAACGTCCTGACTTTC.

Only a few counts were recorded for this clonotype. This CDR3 is CASSEPQTADIQYF. The CDR3 coding sequence is TGTGCCAGCAGTGAACCACAAACGGCCGACATTCAGTACTTC. V gene TRBV6-1 combines with J gene TRBJ2-4; no clear D gene. There are 14 residues in the CDR3. CDR1 MNHNS and CDR2 SASEGT come from the germline V gene. V was shortened by 2 bases and J by 8 bases, with 13 bases between the two germline ends.

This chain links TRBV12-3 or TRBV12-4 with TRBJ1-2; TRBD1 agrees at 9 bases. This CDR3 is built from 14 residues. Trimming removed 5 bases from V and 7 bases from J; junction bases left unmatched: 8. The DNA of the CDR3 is TGTGCCAGCAGTAGAGGGACAGGGCGGGGTGGCTACACCTTC. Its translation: CASSRGTGRGGYTF.

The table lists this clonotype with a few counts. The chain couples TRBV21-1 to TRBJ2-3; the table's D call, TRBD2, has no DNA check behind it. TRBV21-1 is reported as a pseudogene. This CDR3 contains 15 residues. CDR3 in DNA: TGTGCCAGCAGTAGGGACTGGATTGACGGAGATACGCAGTATTTT. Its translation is CASSRDWIDGDTQYF.

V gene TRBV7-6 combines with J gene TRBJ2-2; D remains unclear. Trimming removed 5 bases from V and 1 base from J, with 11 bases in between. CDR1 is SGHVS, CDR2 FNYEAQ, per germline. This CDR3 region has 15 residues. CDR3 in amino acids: CASSPARVNTGELFF. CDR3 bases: TGTGCCAGCAGCCCGGCAAGGGTGAACACCGGGGAGCTGTTTTTT.

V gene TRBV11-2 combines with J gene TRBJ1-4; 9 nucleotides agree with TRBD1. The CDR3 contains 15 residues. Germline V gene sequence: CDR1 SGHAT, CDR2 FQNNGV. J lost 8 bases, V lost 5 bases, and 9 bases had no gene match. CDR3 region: CASSLRGQGQEKLFF. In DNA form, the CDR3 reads TGTGCCAGCAGCCTAAGGGGACAGGGTCAGGAAAAACTGTTTTTT.

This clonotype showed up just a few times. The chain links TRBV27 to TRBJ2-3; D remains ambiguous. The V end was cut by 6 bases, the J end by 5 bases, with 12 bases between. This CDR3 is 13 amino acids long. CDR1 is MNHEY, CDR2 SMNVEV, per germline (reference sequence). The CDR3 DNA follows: TGTGCCAGCAGAGATCAGTGGTTAGATACGCAGTATTTT. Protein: CASRDQWLDTQYF.

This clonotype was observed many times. The CDR3 bases are TGCGCCAGCAACCAGGGCGGTAATTCACCCCTCCACTTT. Translated, it gives CASNQGGNSPLHF. This rearrangement joins TRBV5-1 to TRBJ1-6; possible D gene TRBD1, 5 bases. The germline V gene encodes CDR1 SGHRS and CDR2 YFSETQ. The ends were cut back, 6 bases at V and 6 bases at J, with 10 bases in the middle. This CDR3 spans 13 amino acids. The whole variable domain, filled in from reference TRBV5-1 and TRBJ1-6, reads KAGVTQTPRYLIKTRGQQVTLSCSPISGHRSVSWYQQTPGQGLQFLFEYFSETQRNKGNFPGRFSGRQFSNSRSEMNVSTLELGDSALYLCASNQGGNSPLHFGNGTRLTVT.

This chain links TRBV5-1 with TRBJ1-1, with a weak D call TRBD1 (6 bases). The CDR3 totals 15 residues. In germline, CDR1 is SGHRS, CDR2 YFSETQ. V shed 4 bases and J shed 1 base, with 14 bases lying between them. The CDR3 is CASSAAGARNTEAFF. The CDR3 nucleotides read TGCGCCAGCAGCGCGGCAGGGGCCCGGAACACTGAAGCTTTCTTT.

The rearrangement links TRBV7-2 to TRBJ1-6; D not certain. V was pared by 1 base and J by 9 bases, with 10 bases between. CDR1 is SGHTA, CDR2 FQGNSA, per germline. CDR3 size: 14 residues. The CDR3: CASSLVGMLSPLHF. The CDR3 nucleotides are TGTGCCAGCAGCTTAGTAGGGATGCTTTCACCCCTCCACTTT.